Below, one TCR beta chain is given with its context. The antigen is unknown. This sample is part of a study of graft-versus-host responses after intestinal transplantation. Background on the study: Each recipient received anti-thymocyte globulin induction, then tacrolimus and steroids for 3 to 4 years.

Some clones are missing from TCRdb's copy, which holds only in-frame ones; the method was immunoSEQ multiplex PCR. The profile shows 90,000 to 120,000 clones, roughly 86% of them singletons. The CDR3 is made up of 12 amino acids. The V gene lost 6 bases and the J gene lost 4 bases, with 9 bases spanning the gap. Germline loops: CDR1 MNHNS, CDR2 SASEGT. The gene calls are TRBV6-1 and TRBJ2-5, with D uncertain. The sequencing used unstimulated CD4+ T cells sorted from spleen or lymph node cells, collected before transplant. The receptor was isolated from a human donor who was the organ donor for an intestinal transplant. DNA of the CDR3: TGTGCCAGCAGCGTCCTGGGAGAGACCCAGTACTTC. This gives the protein CASSVLGETQYF.